The clone carrying this T cell receptor beta chain showed up many times. For TCRbeta, the library was prepared with unique molecular identifiers. MiXCR was run by TCRdb on the PCR reads, yielding one entry per CDR3 protein. The table shows nearly 250,000 distinct CDR3 sequences, with roughly 7.7% occurring only once. With 6 bases clipped from V and 0 bases from J, the junction kept 7 bases outside the gene matches. Germline V gives CDR1 MNHEY, CDR2 SVGAGI. The CDR3 length is 15 residues. This entry is derived from a study of T-cell reconstitution after alpha-beta-depleted transplantation in children. The sequences come from PBMCs, mostly from graft donor cells, collected 180 days after TCRalphabeta/CD19-depleted stem cell transplant. The receptor was isolated from a male patient aged 5 to 17 who had a stem cell transplant for acute lymphoblastic leukemia, so the T cells may come from the graft donor. The V and J genes are TRBV6-5 and TRBJ2-7, with 8 positions matching TRBD1. The CDR3: CASRLHGTGSYEQYF. For the CDR3, the DNA is TGTGCCAGCAGACTCCACGGGACAGGCTCCTACGAGCAGTACTTC.